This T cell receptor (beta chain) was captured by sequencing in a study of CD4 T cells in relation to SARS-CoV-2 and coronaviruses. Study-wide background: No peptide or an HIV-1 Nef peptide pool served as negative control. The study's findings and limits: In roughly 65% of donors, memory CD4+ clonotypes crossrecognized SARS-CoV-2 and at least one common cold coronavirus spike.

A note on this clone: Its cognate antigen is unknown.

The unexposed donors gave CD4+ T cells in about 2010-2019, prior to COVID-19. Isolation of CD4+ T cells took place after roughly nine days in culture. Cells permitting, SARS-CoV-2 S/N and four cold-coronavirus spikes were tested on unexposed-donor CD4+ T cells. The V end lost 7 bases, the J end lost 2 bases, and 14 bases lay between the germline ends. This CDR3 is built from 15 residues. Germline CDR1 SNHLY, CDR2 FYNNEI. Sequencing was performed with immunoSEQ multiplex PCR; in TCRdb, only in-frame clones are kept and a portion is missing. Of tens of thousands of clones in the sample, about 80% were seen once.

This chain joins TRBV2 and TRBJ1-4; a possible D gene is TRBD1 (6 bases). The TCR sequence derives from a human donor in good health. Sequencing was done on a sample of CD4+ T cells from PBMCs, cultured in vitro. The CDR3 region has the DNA TGTGCCAGCAACGAACAGGGTGCTACTAATGAAAAACTGTTTTTT. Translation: CASNEQGATNEKLFF.